The entry that follows covers one T cell receptor beta chain sequence. Antigen unknown. TCRdb re-derived calls from the 5' RACE reads in MiXCR, one entry per CDR3 protein. The sample records around 180,000 distinct CDR3 sequences, about 18% being singletons. These data are taken from a study of T-cell memory formation after mild COVID-19. Study conclusions and caveats: The pre-infection memory compartment contained some responding clones, suggesting cross-reactive memory joined. Later expanders leaned CD4+, whereas day 15 to 85 contracting clones were balanced CD4/CD8.

This clonotype originated in a man younger than 30 who had mild COVID-19 (a few samples of this study predate the infection). Cell type and time point are not known. Sample: PBMCs or a T cell subset sorted from them (not recorded which).

The CDR3 nucleotides are TGTGCCAGCAGCTTAGAAGGAAGGGGGCGAACCGGGGAGCTGTTTTTT. It translates to CASSLEGRGRTGELFF. The chain joins TRBV7-8 to TRBJ2-2; TRBD1 agrees at 7 bases. The CDR3 is 16 residues long. Germline CDR1 reads SGHVS; CDR2 reads FQNEAQ. V gave up 1 base and J gave up 5 bases; unmatched junction bases: 7.